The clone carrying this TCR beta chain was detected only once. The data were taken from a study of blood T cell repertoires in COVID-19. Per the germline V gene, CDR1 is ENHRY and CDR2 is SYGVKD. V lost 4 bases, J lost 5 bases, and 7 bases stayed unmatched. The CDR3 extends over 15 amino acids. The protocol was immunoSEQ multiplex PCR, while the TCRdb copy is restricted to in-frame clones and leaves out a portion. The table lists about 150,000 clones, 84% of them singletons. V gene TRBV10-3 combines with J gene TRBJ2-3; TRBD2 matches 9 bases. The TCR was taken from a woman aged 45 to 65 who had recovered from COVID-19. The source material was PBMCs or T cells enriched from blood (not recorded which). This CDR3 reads CAISVAGGSIDTQYF. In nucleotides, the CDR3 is TGTGCCATCAGTGTGGCGGGGGGGTCGATAGATACGCAGTATTTT.